This passage covers 27 T cell receptor beta chains from one sample sequenced in a study of cytomegalovirus exposure and HLA in healthy donors. Amplification used 60 Vbeta primers and 13 Jbeta primers. This table comes from immunoSEQ multiplex PCR, and its TCRdb copy is limited to in-frame clones, with some not included. This table holds around 220,000 clones, over 60% found once. Material: PBMCs. Receptors originate from a man aged 18 to 30 in good health and CMV-seronegative.

This clone was detected once. The chain employs TRBV4-2 and TRBJ1-5; D perhaps matches TRBD1 (5 bases). The CDR3 contains 15 residues. Deletions cut 0 bases from V and 4 bases from J, with 10 bases between. CDR1 LGHNA and CDR2 YNFKEQ come from the germline V gene. CDR3 DNA sequence: TGTGCCAGCAGCCAAGAAGTAGGGGAAAATCAGCCCCAGCATTTT. It encodes CASSQEVGENQPQHF.

The CDR3 DNA follows: TGTGCCAGCAGCGCCGGAGGGCCGTCCACTGAAGCTTTCTTT. Translated, it gives CASSAGGPSTEAFF. The chain links TRBV11-2 to TRBJ1-1; D not resolved. CDR1 and CDR2 from the germline V gene are SGHAT and FQNNGV. The CDR3 covers 14 residues. Trimming shortened V by 5 bases and J by 4 bases, and 14 bases separated the two germline ends.

J is TRBJ1-3 and V is TRBV11-3, with D maybe TRBD1 (6 bases). The V end was cut by 5 bases, the J end by 1 base, with 15 bases between. CDR3 length: 16 residues. Germline CDR1 SGHNT, CDR2 YENEEA. The chain's CDR3 is CASSAAGGLSGNTIYF. The CDR3 coding sequence is TGTGCCAGCAGCGCAGCCGGGGGGCTATCTGGAAACACCATATATTTT.

The rearrangement uses TRBV7-9 and TRBJ2-7, with 12 bases identical to TRBD2. Germline V lookup: CDR1 SEHNR, CDR2 FQNEAQ (reference sequence). J was trimmed by 5 bases and V by 0 bases; bases with no gene match: 11. CDR3 length: 18 amino acids. CDR3 amino acids: CASSLARLAGGPGNEQYF. In DNA form, the CDR3 reads TGTGCCAGCAGCTTAGCGAGGCTAGCGGGAGGGCCCGGAAACGAGCAGTACTTC.

V usage is TRBV29-1 and J usage is TRBJ1-3; 8 bases match TRBD1. The CDR3 has 16 residues. V lost 1 base, J lost 2 bases, and 7 bases stayed unmatched. The germline V gene encodes CDR1 SQVTM and CDR2 ANQGSEA. Here the CDR3 reads CSVEGGRQGPGNTIYF. The CDR3 DNA reads TGCAGCGTTGAAGGGGGCAGACAGGGGCCTGGAAACACCATATATTTT.

The V gene is TRBV4-1, the J gene TRBJ1-2, with no clear D. Per the germline V gene, CDR1 is MGHRA and CDR2 is YSYEKL. The V and J ends lost 0 bases and 0 bases respectively, with 14 bases between them. This CDR3 has 17 residues. CDR3 residues: CASSQDLGGQPNYGYTF. The CDR3 nucleotides are TGCGCCAGCAGCCAAGATCTTGGCGGCCAGCCTAACTATGGCTACACCTTC.

The chain joins TRBV29-1 to TRBJ1-2; the D is unclear. The CDR3 totals 12 residues. Per germline, CDR1 SQVTM and CDR2 ANQGSEA. V lost 3 bases and J 4 bases, leaving 9 bases between the germline ends. CDR3 nucleotides: TGCAGCGTTGACTCTCCCGGCTATGGCTACACCTTC. This sequence encodes CSVDSPGYGYTF.

The gene calls are TRBV7-2 and TRBJ2-7, with TRBD1 matching 11 bases. The CDR3 sequence is 16 residues long. Germline CDR1 is SGHTA and CDR2 is FQGNSA. Trimming at V came to 1 base and at J to 6 bases, leaving 8 bases not matched to a gene. CDR3: CASSLDLGQGAFEQYF. Written as DNA, the CDR3 is TGTGCCAGCAGCTTAGATTTAGGACAGGGGGCGTTCGAGCAGTACTTC.

On this clone: Relative to the germline gene, one junction end is altered; a read error may explain this. Other DNA sequences within the sample encode an identical CDR3. The CDR3: CASSYSAEYEQYF. The CDR3 DNA sequence: TGTGCCAGCAGCTACTCGGCGGAATACGAGCAGTACTTC. The rearrangement uses TRBV6-5 and TRBJ2-7; D remains unclear. Germline CDR1 reads MNHEY; CDR2 reads SVGAGI. This CDR3 spans 13 amino acids.

The CDR3 coding sequence is TGTGCCAGCAGCCCCGGGACAGGCCTTGGGGACGAGCAGTACTTC. Amino acids: CASSPGTGLGDEQYF. This rearrangement joins TRBV7-9 to TRBJ2-7; 8 bases are shared with TRBD1. Losses at the gene ends were 5 bases for V and 5 bases for J; bases not matched to a gene: 11. Germline CDR1 reads SEHNR; CDR2 reads FQNEAQ (reference sequence). The CDR3 is made up of 15 amino acids.

The chain has TRBV27 and TRBJ2-5, with 10 bases matching TRBD1. The CDR3 runs 15 residues. V shed 5 bases, J shed 8 bases, and the junction held 11 bases outside the gene matches. Germline V lookup: CDR1 MNHEY, CDR2 SMNVEV (reference sequence). The CDR3 spells CASSDFGDRGGTQYF. Here the CDR3 DNA reads TGTGCCAGCAGTGACTTCGGGGACAGGGGTGGAACCCAGTACTTC.

The chain employs TRBV7-2 and TRBJ1-1; D remains ambiguous. The CDR3 loop spans 13 amino acids. Germline loops: CDR1 SGHTA, CDR2 FQGNSA. Trimming stripped 4 bases from V and 6 bases from J, with 12 bases between. CDR3 region: CASSYQPGAEAFF. CDR3 nucleotide sequence: TGTGCCAGCAGCTACCAACCCGGGGCTGAAGCTTTCTTT.

The V and J genes are TRBV6-1 and TRBJ1-2; tentative D call: TRBD1 (5 bases). Germline loops: CDR1 MNHNS, CDR2 SASEGT. CDR3 length: 16 residues. The V end lost 2 bases, the J end lost 4 bases, and 17 bases lay between the germline ends. The CDR3 DNA is TGTGCCAGCAGTGAAACGGCTGCGGGGGAATCCTATGGCTACACCTTC. Amino acid sequence: CASSETAAGESYGYTF.

V and J are TRBV5-1 and TRBJ2-1, with 11 nucleotides matching TRBD1. The germline gives CDR1 SGHRS, CDR2 YFSETQ. V lost 3 bases to trimming and J lost 4 bases; unmatched junction nucleotides: 3. This CDR3 has 15 residues. The CDR3 spells CASSSGQGAYNEQFF. CDR3 DNA: TGCGCCAGCAGCTCTGGACAGGGGGCATACAATGAGCAGTTCTTC. Looking up the rest from reference TRBV5-1 and TRBJ2-1 gives the full variable domain: KAGVTQTPRYLIKTRGQQVTLSCSPISGHRSVSWYQQTPGQGLQFLFEYFSETQRNKGNFPGRFSGRQFSNSRSEMNVSTLELGDSALYLCASSSGQGAYNEQFFGPGTRLTVL.

The gene calls are TRBV4-3 and TRBJ2-3, with a possible D match to TRBD1 (5 bases). The V gene lost 0 bases and the J gene lost 2 bases, with 15 bases spanning the gap. The CDR3 length is 17 residues. Germline V gives CDR1 LGHNA, CDR2 YSLEER. CDR3 DNA: TGCGCCAGCAGCCAAGATTACAGGTTCCAAAACACAGATACGCAGTATTTT. It encodes CASSQDYRFQNTDTQYF.

The chain combines TRBV19 with TRBJ2-5; D is perhaps TRBD2 (6 bases). Per germline, CDR1 LNHDA and CDR2 SQIVND (reference sequence). V dropped 5 bases and J dropped 5 bases, with 12 bases sitting between them. There are 13 residues in the CDR3. CDR3 nucleotides: TGTGCCAGTAGTCCCGGCGGGGTTGAGACCCAGTACTTC. Amino acids: CASSPGGVETQYF.

The table lists this clone with a few counts. The J gene is TRBJ1-1, the V gene TRBV28, with D possibly matching TRBD1 (5 bases). V was pared by 4 bases and J by 5 bases, with 11 bases between. The CDR3 runs 13 residues. The germline V gene has CDR1 MDHEN and CDR2 SYDVKM. The CDR3 here is CASSWGGWTEAFF. The CDR3 DNA reads as TGTGCCAGCAGTTGGGGGGGTTGGACTGAAGCTTTCTTT.

This chain joins TRBV11-2 and TRBJ2-5; weak D call: TRBD2 (5 bases). V was trimmed by 5 bases and J by 0 bases, leaving 10 bases between them. Germline values: CDR1 SGHAT, CDR2 FQNNGV. CDR3 length: 14 amino acids. The CDR3 DNA reads as TGTGCCAGCAGCAGAGGACTTAACCAAGAGACCCAGTACTTC. Its translation is CASSRGLNQETQYF.

The chain has TRBV7-8 and TRBJ2-7; 11 nucleotides line up with TRBD1. With V trimmed by 3 bases and J by 7 bases, 11 bases remained unmatched. The CDR3 extends over 16 amino acids. CDR1 and CDR2 (germline): SGHVS, FQNEAQ. This chain's CDR3 is CASSFESRTGGREQYF. The DNA for the CDR3 is TGTGCCAGCAGCTTCGAGTCCCGGACAGGGGGCAGGGAGCAGTACTTC.

The chain combines TRBV14 with TRBJ2-5, with D maybe TRBD1 (6 bases). V shed 0 bases and J shed 1 base, with 9 bases lying between them. Germline CDR1 reads SGHDN; CDR2 reads FVKESK. The CDR3 length is 15 residues. CDR3 loop: CASSQDGQFQETQYF. The CDR3 DNA reads TGTGCCAGCAGCCAAGATGGACAGTTCCAAGAGACCCAGTACTTC.

V is TRBV28 and J is TRBJ2-1; 7 nucleotides agree with TRBD1. V dropped 5 bases and J dropped 0; count of bases not matched to a gene: 4. Looked up from germline, CDR1 is MDHEN and CDR2 is SYDVKM. The CDR3 totals 15 residues. This chain's CDR3 is CASSEGGGSYNEQFF. CDR3 nucleotide sequence: TGTGCCAGCAGTGAAGGGGGCGGCTCCTACAATGAGCAGTTCTTC.

This clone was counted ten times or more. The rearrangement links TRBV28 to TRBJ1-1; D gene ambiguous. The V end lost 6 bases, the J end lost 1 base, and 18 bases lay between the germline ends. The V gene's germline CDR1 is MDHEN and CDR2 SYDVKM. The CDR3 is 16 amino acids. The CDR3 is CASSPIGSGTNTEAFF. DNA for the CDR3: TGTGCCAGCAGCCCGATCGGGTCGGGAACGAACACTGAAGCTTTCTTT. The whole variable domain, remainder taken from reference TRBV28 and TRBJ1-1, is DVKVTQSSRYLVKRTGEKVFLECVQDMDHENMFWYRQDPGLGLRLIYFSYDVKMKEKGDIPEGYSVSREKKERFSLILESASTNQTSMYLCASSPIGSGTNTEAFFGQGTRLTVV.

The rearrangement joins TRBV18 to TRBJ1-2; TRBD1 aligns across 7 bases. J gave up 4 bases and V 6 bases, and 5 bases lay outside the gene matches. Looked up from germline, CDR1 is KGHSH and CDR2 is LQKENI. The CDR3 is 13 amino acids. The CDR3 sequence is CASSLDRVYGYTF. CDR3 nucleotide sequence: TGTGCCAGCTCCCTCGACAGGGTCTATGGCTACACCTTC.

The chain uses TRBV27 and TRBJ1-5, with 9 positions matching TRBD1. The germline gives CDR1 MNHEY, CDR2 SMNVEV (reference sequence). The length of the CDR3 is 15 residues. V trimming: 5 bases; J trimming: 2 bases; junction bases outside the gene matches: 4. The CDR3 protein is CASSGGQGGNQPQHF. For the CDR3, the DNA is TGTGCCAGCAGTGGGGGACAGGGCGGCAATCAGCCCCAGCATTTT.

This clone occurred once. The chain couples TRBV13 to TRBJ2-7; TRBD1 aligns across 8 bases. Trimming at V came to 1 base and at J to 7 bases, leaving 6 bases not matched to a gene. This CDR3 comprises 14 residues. Germline CDR1 is PRHDT and CDR2 is FYEKMQ (reference sequence). The CDR3 loop is CASSLDRGTGEQYF. In DNA form, the CDR3 reads TGTGCCAGCAGCTTAGACAGGGGGACGGGGGAGCAGTACTTC.

The rearrangement links TRBV4-2 to TRBJ1-6, with 11 bases fitting TRBD1. Germline CDR1 reads LGHNA; CDR2 reads YNFKEQ. Trimming took 3 bases from V and 8 from J; bases not matched to a gene: 9. The length of the CDR3 is 17 residues. CDR3 nucleotides: TGTGCCAGCAGCCATGAGGACAGGGGGCTCAGGGATTCACCCCTCCACTTT. This translates into CASSHEDRGLRDSPLHF.

The rearrangement joins TRBV19 to TRBJ1-4; 8 positions match TRBD1. Trimming at V came to 1 base and at J to 7 bases, leaving 8 bases not matched to a gene. Germline V lookup: CDR1 LNHDA, CDR2 SQIVND (reference sequence). The CDR3 runs 16 residues. For the CDR3, the DNA is TGTGCCAGTAGTATAGTCGGACAGGGCGGAGGTGAAAAACTGTTTTTT. Translated, it gives CASSIVGQGGGEKLFF.